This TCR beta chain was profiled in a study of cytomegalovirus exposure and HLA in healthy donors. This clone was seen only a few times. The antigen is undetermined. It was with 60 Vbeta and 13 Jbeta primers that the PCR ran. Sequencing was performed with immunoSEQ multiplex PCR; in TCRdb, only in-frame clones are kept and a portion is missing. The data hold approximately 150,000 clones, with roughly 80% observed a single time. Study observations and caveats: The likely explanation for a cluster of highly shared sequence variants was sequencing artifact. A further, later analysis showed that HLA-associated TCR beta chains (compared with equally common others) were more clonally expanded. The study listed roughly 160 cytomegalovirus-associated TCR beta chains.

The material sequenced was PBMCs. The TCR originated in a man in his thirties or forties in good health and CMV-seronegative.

CDR3 sequence: CASSPRGGIDQPQHF. In DNA, the CDR3 is TGTGCCAGCTCACCCCGGGGAGGGATAGATCAGCCCCAGCATTTT. J is TRBJ1-5 and V is TRBV18; D unclear. Trimming removed 3 bases at V and 5 bases at J, with 14 bases between. Germline V gives CDR1 KGHSH, CDR2 LQKENI. CDR3 length: 15 amino acids.